What follows are 24 T cell receptor beta chains derived from one specimen sequenced in a study of blood T cell repertoires in COVID-19. Libraries were prepared by immunoSEQ multiplex PCR; TCRdb keeps only in-frame clonotypes and omits some of them. Counted here are a few hundred thousand clones, approximately 83% occurring once; the ten biggest clones make up less than 2.5%. Sample: PBMCs or T cells enriched from blood (not recorded which). All receptors come from a young man who had recovered from COVID-19.

The rearrangement links TRBV12-3 or TRBV12-4 to TRBJ1-2; the D is unclear. The CDR3 runs to 12 residues. Trimming removed 3 bases from V and 4 bases from J, with 6 bases in between. CDR3 sequence: CASSFRFYGYTF. The CDR3 DNA is TGTGCCAGCAGTTTTCGGTTCTATGGCTACACCTTC.

J is TRBJ1-5 and V is TRBV12-3 or TRBV12-4; D is uncertain. Trimming removed 2 bases from V and 4 bases from J, with 6 bases in between. The CDR3 extends over 13 amino acids. The CDR3 loop is CASSLFGNQPQHF. The CDR3 DNA reads as TGTGCCAGCAGTTTATTCGGTAATCAGCCCCAGCATTTT.

The V gene is TRBV20-1, the J gene TRBJ2-1; D remains ambiguous. Trimming removed 6 bases from V and 10 bases from J, with 10 bases in between. Germline values: CDR1 DFQATT, CDR2 SNEGSKA (reference sequence). The CDR3 runs to 10 residues. The CDR3 DNA sequence: TGCAGTGCCTATCTCGAGGAGCAGTTCTTC. Its translation: CSAYLEEQFF.

V is TRBV7-2 and J is TRBJ2-5; 10 bases agree with TRBD2. Trimming at V came to 5 bases and at J to 4 bases, leaving 4 bases not matched to a gene. Germline V CDR1 and CDR2: SGHTA, FQGNSA. The CDR3 has 14 residues. CDR3 region: CASSRSGGRETQYF. CDR3 sequence (DNA): TGTGCCAGCAGCCGTAGCGGGGGGCGAGAGACCCAGTACTTC.

In this sample, this clone turned up once. This rearrangement joins TRBV13 to TRBJ1-6; D ambiguous. The CDR3 runs to 14 residues. Germline CDR1 is PRHDT and CDR2 is FYEKMQ (reference sequence). With 5 bases removed from V and 7 bases from J, the gap between germline ends came to 12 bases. The CDR3 DNA reads TGTGCCAGCAGCCCGAGAGGTAGGAATTCACCCCTCCACTTT. This codes for CASSPRGRNSPLHF.

The CDR3 region is CASSQDGTGQLNSGNTIYF. The DNA for the CDR3 is TGCGCCAGCAGCCAAGATGGTACGGGACAACTGAACTCTGGAAACACCATATATTTT. This chain connects TRBV4-1 to TRBJ1-3; perhaps TRBD1 as D (6 bases). CDR1 is MGHRA and CDR2 is YSYEKL in the germline V gene. Trimming pared 0 bases from V and 0 bases from J, leaving 18 bases between. The CDR3 consists of 19 residues.

CDR3 region: CASSLEQGAGEQYF. The CDR3 nucleotides are TGTGCCAGCAGCTTGGAGCAGGGGGCGGGCGAGCAGTACTTC. The chain employs TRBV5-6 and TRBJ2-7, with 8 bases lining up with TRBD1. CDR3 length: 14 amino acids. V shed 0 bases, J shed 6 bases, and the junction held 5 bases outside the gene matches. Per germline, CDR1 SGHDT and CDR2 YYEEEE. Based on the CDR3 plus reference TRBV5-6 and TRBJ2-7, the full variable domain is DAGVTQSPTHLIKTRGQQVTLRCSPKSGHDTVSWYQQALGQGPQFIFQYYEEEERQRGNFPDRFSGHQFPNYSSELNVNALLLGDSALYLCASSLEQGAGEQYFGPGTRLTVT.

This chain connects TRBV2 to TRBJ2-3; a weak D match, TRBD2 (6 bases). CDR1 SNHLY and CDR2 FYNNEI come from the germline V gene. V was clipped by 5 bases and J by 5 bases, with 20 bases between them. The CDR3 is 16 residues long. CDR3 DNA sequence: TGTGCCAGCAGTTTTATAAGCGTCCGGGGAGGAGATACGCAGTATTTT. Its protein product is CASSFISVRGGDTQYF.

V gene TRBV5-5 combines with J gene TRBJ2-4; D is uncertain. The CDR3 has 14 amino acids. V was cut by 0 bases and J by 6 bases, with 10 bases left in between. The germline V gene has CDR1 SGHKS and CDR2 YYEKEE (reference sequence). The CDR3 sequence: CASSLEQNPNIQYF. CDR3 DNA sequence: TGTGCCAGCAGCTTGGAACAGAACCCAAACATTCAGTACTTC.

V gene TRBV19 combines with J gene TRBJ1-3; no definite D call. The CDR3 extends over 16 amino acids. The V gene's germline CDR1 is LNHDA and CDR2 SQIVND (reference sequence). Trimming left V 5 bases short and J 0 bases short, with 14 bases between. CDR3 residues: CASSRGWQHSGNTIYF. As DNA, the CDR3 is TGTGCCAGTAGTCGCGGTTGGCAGCACTCTGGAAACACCATATATTTT.

The chain combines TRBV6-4 with TRBJ2-1; TRBD2 matches at 9 bases. This CDR3 is 16 amino acids long. J was trimmed by 9 bases and V by 0 bases; bases with no gene match: 9. Germline lookup yields CDR1 MRHNA and CDR2 SNTAGT. The CDR3 sequence is CASSDSKRGVSGEQFF. CDR3 nucleotide sequence: TGTGCCAGCAGTGACTCGAAGCGGGGGGTCTCAGGTGAGCAGTTCTTC.

This clone was seen just once. The CDR3 loop reads CASSPIPGREQYF. CDR3 bases: TGTGCCAGCAGCCCCATCCCGGGTCGCGAGCAGTACTTC. J is TRBJ2-7 and V is TRBV7-9; D is ambiguous. Looked up from germline, CDR1 is SEHNR and CDR2 is FQNEAQ (reference sequence). The CDR3 length is 13 residues. V was trimmed by 5 bases and J by 6 bases, leaving 14 bases between them. The full variable domain, with the rest looked up from reference TRBV7-9 and TRBJ2-7, is DTGVSQNPRHKITKRGQNVTFRCDPISEHNRLYWYRQTLGQGPEFLTYFQNEAQLEKSRLLSDRFSAERPKGSFSTLEIQRTEQGDSAMYLCASSPIPGREQYFGPGTRLTVT.

J is TRBJ1-3 and V is TRBV24-1, with 7 bases identical to TRBD1. The CDR3 extends over 15 amino acids. V was pared by 3 bases and J by 5 bases, with 6 bases of the junction left unmatched. Germline CDR1 is KGHDR and CDR2 is SFDVKD. The CDR3 loop reads CATSDQTGCRNTIYF. CDR3 nucleotides: TGTGCCACCAGTGATCAGACAGGGTGCAGAAACACCATATATTTT.

This clone has just a few counts. This chain connects TRBV5-1 to TRBJ2-3; 10 bases are a match to TRBD1. The CDR3 runs to 15 residues. J lost 3 bases, V lost 3 bases, and 4 bases had no gene match. The germline V gene has CDR1 SGHRS and CDR2 YFSETQ. The CDR3 loop reads CASSYRDRGTDTQYF. The CDR3 coding sequence is TGCGCCAGCAGCTACCGGGACAGGGGTACAGATACGCAGTATTTT.

A word on this clone: Sequence at one end of the junction differs from germline and may be a read error. The V gene is TRBV7-7, the J gene TRBJ1-2; maybe TRBD1 (6 bases). CDR3 length equals 14 residues. Germline CDR1 SSHAT, CDR2 FNYEAQ (reference sequence). The CDR3 DNA follows: TGTGCTAGCAGCCGACTAAACAGGGACACTGGCTACACCTTC. Translated, it gives CASSRLNRDTGYTF.

This chain uses TRBV4-1 with TRBJ2-3, with 8 bases fitting TRBD2. The CDR3 covers 15 residues. The germline CDR1 and CDR2 sequences are MGHRA and YSYEKL. The ends lost 0 bases at V and 3 bases at J; junction bases unmatched: 2. CDR3 region: CASSQDGGGTDTQYF. For the CDR3, the DNA is TGCGCCAGCAGCCAAGATGGCGGGGGGACAGATACGCAGTATTTT.

The chain is built from TRBV6-5 and TRBJ1-1, with D unclear. With 6 bases removed from V and 0 bases from J, the gap between germline ends came to 5 bases. The CDR3 extends over 12 amino acids. The V gene's germline CDR1 is MNHEY and CDR2 SVGAGI. In DNA form, the CDR3 reads TGTGCCAGCAGGGGCGTGAACACTGAAGCTTTCTTT. Translating it yields CASRGVNTEAFF.

The gene calls are TRBV11-2 and TRBJ1-4; D is unclear. The CDR3 totals 12 residues. The V and J ends lost 0 bases and 8 bases respectively, with 4 bases between them. Germline V lookup: CDR1 SGHAT, CDR2 FQNNGV. The CDR3 protein is CASSLDLEKLFF. The CDR3 bases are TGTGCCAGCAGCTTAGATCTGGAAAAACTGTTTTTT. The variable domain in full, with the rest retrieved from reference TRBV11-2 and TRBJ1-4, is EAGVAQSPRYKIIEKRQSVAFWCNPISGHATLYWYQQILGQGPKLLIQFQNNGVVDDSQLPKDRFSAERLKGVDSTLKIQPAKLEDSAVYLCASSLDLEKLFFGSGTQLSVL.

The chain recombines TRBV19 with TRBJ1-4; D gene unclear. V lost 6 bases and J lost 5, with 13 bases in between. Germline lookup yields CDR1 LNHDA and CDR2 SQIVND (reference sequence). This CDR3 is 14 amino acids long. The CDR3 is CASSQLSLNEKLFF. The DNA of the CDR3 is TGTGCCAGTAGCCAACTAAGCCTAAATGAAAAACTGTTTTTT. The full variable domain, in which reference TRBV19 and TRBJ1-4 provide the parts outside the CDR3, is DGGITQSPKYLFRKEGQNVTLSCEQNLNHDAMYWYRQDPGQGLRLIYYSQIVNDFQKGDIAEGYSVSREKKESFPLTVTSAQKNPTAFYLCASSQLSLNEKLFFGSGTQLSVL.

V gene TRBV7-2 combines with J gene TRBJ1-3; D unresolved. CDR3 length: 17 residues. Trimming stripped 5 bases from V and 0 bases from J, with 17 bases between. Germline CDR1 and CDR2: SGHTA and FQGNSA. CDR3 sequence (DNA): TGTGCCAGCAGCCGTCTACTGACACCAACCTCTGGAAACACCATATATTTT. This codes for CASSRLLTPTSGNTIYF.

The rearrangement uses TRBV3-1 (or the pseudogene TRBV3-2) and TRBJ2-7; a possible D gene is TRBD2 (6 bases). The CDR3 extends over 17 amino acids. Germline-derived CDR1 and CDR2 are LGHDT and YNNKEL (reference sequence). V was pared by 0 bases and J by 1 base, with 16 bases between. This CDR3 is CASSQDNRPGLSYEQYF. CDR3 DNA: TGTGCCAGCAGCCAAGACAATAGACCGGGACTGTCCTACGAGCAGTACTTC.

The V call is TRBV25-1, the J call TRBJ1-1; D call uncertain. CDR1 and CDR2 (germline): MGHDK, SYGVNS. The V end was cut by 1 base, the J end by 2 bases, with 8 bases between. This CDR3 is 14 amino acids long. The CDR3 here is CASSEWGDNTEAFF. Written as DNA, the CDR3 is TGTGCCAGCAGTGAATGGGGAGATAACACTGAAGCTTTCTTT.

This chain connects TRBV5-5 to TRBJ1-4; the D gene is possibly TRBD1 (5 bases). This CDR3 has 15 amino acids. CDR1 and CDR2 from the germline V gene are SGHKS and YYEKEE (reference sequence). Trimming pared 4 bases from V and 0 bases from J, leaving 10 bases between. The DNA of the CDR3 is TGTGCCAGCAGCAGGTCACAGGCAACTAATGAAAAACTGTTTTTT. Protein: CASSRSQATNEKLFF.

This chain joins TRBV27 and TRBJ1-5; the D is unclear. Trimming removed 4 bases at V and 4 bases at J, with 14 bases between. The CDR3 consists of 15 residues. Germline V gene data show CDR1 as MNHEY and CDR2 as SMNVEV (reference sequence). This CDR3 is CASSSSTPTNQPQHF. The CDR3 coding sequence is TGTGCCAGCAGTTCATCGACACCTACTAATCAGCCCCAGCATTTT.